Shown below are 24 T cell receptor beta chains from a single sample sequenced in a study of blood T cell repertoires in COVID-19. Using immunoSEQ multiplex PCR, the repertoire was profiled, and TCRdb retains in-frame clones only, with some absent. The sample has approximately 210,000 clones; around four fifths are singletons. The sequencing input was peripheral blood. The receptors derive from a man aged 45-60 years with active or convalescent COVID-19.

The rearrangement links TRBV5-1 to TRBJ2-1; TRBD1 agrees at 9 bases. The V gene end was trimmed by 3 bases and the J gene end by 4 bases; junction bases not matched to a gene: 5. The germline V gene encodes CDR1 SGHRS and CDR2 YFSETQ. This CDR3 is 15 amino acids long. The DNA for the CDR3 is TGCGCCAGCAGCTCTACCGGGACAGGGTACAATGAGCAGTTCTTC. Translated: CASSSTGTGYNEQFF.

The chain uses TRBV5-1 and TRBJ2-7, with 11 bases that match TRBD1. V lost 0 bases, J lost 5 bases, and 10 bases stayed unmatched. Germline lookup yields CDR1 SGHRS and CDR2 YFSETQ. The CDR3 is 17 residues long. In DNA form, the CDR3 reads TGCGCCAGCAGCTTGGCCGTACCGGACAGGGGGCCTCACGAGCAGTACTTC. Encoded protein: CASSLAVPDRGPHEQYF.

This rearrangement joins TRBV5-1 to TRBJ2-1; TRBD2 agrees at 11 bases. V lost 0 bases, J lost 4 bases, and 0 bases stayed unmatched. The CDR3 covers 15 residues. Germline lookup yields CDR1 SGHRS and CDR2 YFSETQ. CDR3 sequence: CASSLGLAGYNEQFF. CDR3 nucleotide sequence: TGCGCCAGCAGCTTGGGACTAGCGGGGTACAATGAGCAGTTCTTC.

The chain is built from TRBV14 and TRBJ1-2, with a possible D match to TRBD1 (5 bases). Germline assignment: CDR1 SGHDN and CDR2 FVKESK. V was trimmed by 0 bases and J by 3 bases, leaving 8 bases between them. There are 14 residues in the CDR3. Here the CDR3 reads CASSQDPGDYGYTF. The CDR3 bases are TGTGCCAGCAGCCAAGACCCGGGGGACTATGGCTACACCTTC.

The chain joins TRBV19 to TRBJ2-5; 14 nucleotides match TRBD2. The length of the CDR3 is 16 residues. Germline V gene sequence: CDR1 LNHDA, CDR2 SQIVND (reference sequence). The J segment lost 4 bases and the V segment lost 7 bases, leaving 8 bases of the junction unmatched. The CDR3 region is CASTTSGLAGAETQYF. CDR3 nucleotides: TGTGCCAGTACCACTTCGGGACTAGCGGGAGCAGAGACCCAGTACTTC.

The chain employs TRBV24-1 and TRBJ2-1; 10 nucleotides align to TRBD2. J was trimmed by 0 bases and V by 2 bases; bases with no gene match: 0. The CDR3 covers 16 residues. CDR1 and CDR2 (germline): KGHDR, SFDVKD. CDR3 DNA: TGTGCCACCAGTGATTCTAGCGGGAGCTCCTACAATGAGCAGTTCTTC. It translates to CATSDSSGSSYNEQFF.

This rearrangement joins TRBV27 to TRBJ1-2; tentative D call: TRBD1 (6 bases). This CDR3 has 13 amino acids. Deletions cut 5 bases from V and 5 bases from J, with 12 bases between. CDR1 MNHEY and CDR2 SMNVEV come from the germline V gene (reference sequence). CDR3 sequence reads: CASSPWTEYGYTF. As DNA, the CDR3 is TGTGCCAGCAGTCCCTGGACAGAGTATGGCTACACCTTC.

V usage is TRBV5-1 and J usage is TRBJ1-2; TRBD1 might be the D (6 bases). V lost 4 bases and J lost 0, with 16 bases in between. The CDR3 is 16 amino acids. Per germline, CDR1 SGHRS and CDR2 YFSETQ. DNA of the CDR3: TGCGCCAGCAGCCCGGAGACAGGCCGTACTAACTATGGCTACACCTTC. Its translation is CASSPETGRTNYGYTF.

This clone is a singleton in its sample. The J gene is TRBJ2-3, the V gene TRBV19, with 13 nucleotides matching TRBD2. V lost 3 bases, J lost 4 bases, and 7 bases stayed unmatched. CDR1 LNHDA and CDR2 SQIVND come from the germline V gene (reference sequence). CDR3 length: 17 amino acids. The CDR3 DNA reads as TGTGCCAGTAGTATTCCCGGGACTAGCGGGGTTGCAGATACGCAGTATTTT. This gives the protein CASSIPGTSGVADTQYF.

J is TRBJ2-3 and V is TRBV29-1, with D perhaps matching TRBD2 (6 bases). Deletions cut 2 bases from V and 2 bases from J, with 20 bases between. The V gene's germline CDR1 is SQVTM and CDR2 ANQGSEA. The CDR3 contains 17 residues. The DNA for the CDR3 is TGCAGCGTTGAATCTGCGGGACTCAAAGCGTACACAGATACGCAGTATTTT. It specifies CSVESAGLKAYTDTQYF.

This chain links TRBV19 with TRBJ1-6; D perhaps matches TRBD1 (5 bases). V shed 7 bases and J shed 13 bases, with 29 bases lying between them. The CDR3 runs to 17 residues. Germline V gene sequence: CDR1 LNHDA, CDR2 SQIVND (reference sequence). The DNA for the CDR3 is TGTGCCAGTACGTCTCTCCGGGACCGAGGCGGGGTGGGGCCCCTCCACTTT. Its translation: CASTSLRDRGGVGPLHF.

V gene TRBV5-1 combines with J gene TRBJ2-3; possible D gene TRBD2, 7 bases. The CDR3 extends over 16 amino acids. Looked up from germline, CDR1 is SGHRS and CDR2 is YFSETQ. Trimming stripped 3 bases from V and 0 bases from J, with 14 bases between. The CDR3 here is CASSSRRGASTDTQYF. CDR3 bases: TGCGCCAGCAGCTCCCGCCGGGGGGCGAGCACAGATACGCAGTATTTT.

The chain uses TRBV9 and TRBJ2-3; D is possibly TRBD1 (6 bases). From germline, CDR1 is SGDLS and CDR2 YYNGEE. This CDR3 is built from 15 residues. V shed 0 bases and J shed 1 base, with 9 bases lying between them. CDR3 nucleotides: TGTGCCAGCAGCGTAGTCGCAGGGGGCACAGATACGCAGTATTTT. Translating it yields CASSVVAGGTDTQYF.

This clone was detected once. The chain couples TRBV18 to TRBJ2-3; 8 positions agree with TRBD2. The J segment lost 1 base and the V segment lost 3 bases, leaving 6 bases of the junction unmatched. CDR1 is KGHSH and CDR2 is LQKENI in the germline V gene. The CDR3 extends over 16 amino acids. CDR3 bases: TGTGCCAGCTCACCCCTTAGCGGGGCGGGCACAGATACGCAGTATTTT. This codes for CASSPLSGAGTDTQYF.

There are many counts of this clone. The V call is TRBV2, the J call TRBJ2-2, with 7 bases that match TRBD2. Unmatched junction bases numbered 6, after V lost 2 bases and J lost 3 bases. CDR3 length: 16 amino acids. Germline V gene lookup returns CDR1 SNHLY and CDR2 FYNNEI. CDR3: CASSERGGSYTGELFF. The CDR3 nucleotides read TGTGCCAGCAGTGAAAGGGGAGGGTCGTACACCGGGGAGCTGTTTTTT. Looking up the rest from reference TRBV2 and TRBJ2-2 gives the full variable domain: EPEVTQTPSHQVTQMGQEVILRCVPISNHLYFYWYRQILGQKVEFLVSFYNNEISEKSEIFDDQFSVERPDGSNFTLKIRSTKLEDSAMYFCASSERGGSYTGELFFGEGSRLTVL.

The chain recombines TRBV28 with TRBJ1-4; possibly TRBD1 for D (5 bases). Trimming took off 6 bases at V and 8 bases at J, with 19 bases between the two ends. CDR1 and CDR2 from the germline V gene are MDHEN and SYDVKM. This CDR3 has 15 residues. The CDR3 sequence is CASSFPEGMEEKLFF. CDR3 nucleotides: TGTGCCAGCAGCTTTCCGGAGGGGATGGAGGAAAAACTGTTTTTT.

This clone was detected a few times. Germline and junction disagree at one end, which may indicate a read error. The rearrangement uses TRBV19 and TRBJ1-5, with D maybe TRBD1 (5 bases). Germline-derived CDR1 and CDR2 are LNHDA and SQIVND (reference sequence). There are 13 residues in the CDR3. The CDR3 coding sequence is TGTGCCATTAGTCGGGGACTTGTTCAGCCCCAGCATTTT. Its translation is CAISRGLVQPQHF.

V usage is TRBV6-5 and J usage is TRBJ2-7, with TRBD2 matching over 7 bases. Unmatched junction bases numbered 7, after V lost 5 bases and J lost 0 bases. The germline V gene encodes CDR1 MNHEY and CDR2 SVGAGI. The CDR3 runs 15 residues. The CDR3 DNA reads TGTGCCAGCAGTCGGGGAGGGATCAGCTCCTACGAGCAGTACTTC. As protein: CASSRGGISSYEQYF.

As concerns this clone: The junction differs from germline at one of its ends, possibly a read error. The chain uses TRBV3-1 (or the pseudogene TRBV3-2) and TRBJ1-2, with 9 bases lining up with TRBD1. The CDR3 consists of 15 residues. CDR1 LGHDT and CDR2 YNNKEL come from the germline V gene (reference sequence). CDR3 DNA: TGTGCTAGCAGCCAAGATCCCCGGGACAGGGATGGCTACACCTTC. Protein product: CASSQDPRDRDGYTF.

This clone was found a few times. This CDR3 is CASSIIRTTGDEQFF. Written as DNA, the CDR3 is TGTGCCAGTAGTATAATCAGGACCACCGGGGATGAGCAGTTCTTC. This chain joins TRBV19 and TRBJ2-1, with D possibly being TRBD2 (5 bases). The V and J ends lost 2 bases and 8 bases respectively, with 16 bases between them. Germline V lookup: CDR1 LNHDA, CDR2 SQIVND (reference sequence). The length of the CDR3 is 15 residues.

This clone was picked up a small number of times. The gene calls are TRBV5-1 and TRBJ2-7; weak D call: TRBD2 (5 bases). Germline loops: CDR1 SGHRS, CDR2 YFSETQ. V was cut by 4 bases and J by 4 bases, with 15 bases left in between. This CDR3 is built from 14 residues. CDR3 nucleotide sequence: TGCGCCAGCAGCCACCGGGGAGAAAGGTACGAGCAGTACTTC. It translates to CASSHRGERYEQYF.

Of note for this clone: This sample includes further DNA sequences coding for the same CDR3. J is TRBJ2-7 and V is TRBV11-2; no firm D call. Germline V gives CDR1 SGHAT, CDR2 FQNNGV. The CDR3 is 11 amino acids. V lost 5 bases, J lost 4 bases, and 6 bases lay in between. The CDR3 DNA reads TGTGCCAGCAGCAGTACTTACGAGCAGTACTTC. As protein: CASSSTYEQYF.

The chain employs TRBV27 and TRBJ2-5, with 10 nucleotides matching TRBD1. There are 14 residues in the CDR3. Per the germline V gene, CDR1 is MNHEY and CDR2 is SMNVEV (reference sequence). V lost 6 bases to trimming and J lost 5 bases; unmatched junction nucleotides: 6. The CDR3 DNA is TGTGCCAGCAGCGACAGGGGGCAAGGTGAGACCCAGTACTTC. The encoded protein is CASSDRGQGETQYF.

The CDR3 sequence is CASSSPDRDITDTQYF. CDR3 in DNA: TGCGCCAGCAGCTCGCCGGACAGGGACATCACAGATACGCAGTATTTT. The V and J genes are TRBV5-1 and TRBJ2-3; 8 nucleotides agree with TRBD1. The junction had 8 bases not matched to a gene; V was cut back by 3 bases and J by 2 bases. The CDR3 is 16 residues long. Germline V lookup: CDR1 SGHRS, CDR2 YFSETQ.